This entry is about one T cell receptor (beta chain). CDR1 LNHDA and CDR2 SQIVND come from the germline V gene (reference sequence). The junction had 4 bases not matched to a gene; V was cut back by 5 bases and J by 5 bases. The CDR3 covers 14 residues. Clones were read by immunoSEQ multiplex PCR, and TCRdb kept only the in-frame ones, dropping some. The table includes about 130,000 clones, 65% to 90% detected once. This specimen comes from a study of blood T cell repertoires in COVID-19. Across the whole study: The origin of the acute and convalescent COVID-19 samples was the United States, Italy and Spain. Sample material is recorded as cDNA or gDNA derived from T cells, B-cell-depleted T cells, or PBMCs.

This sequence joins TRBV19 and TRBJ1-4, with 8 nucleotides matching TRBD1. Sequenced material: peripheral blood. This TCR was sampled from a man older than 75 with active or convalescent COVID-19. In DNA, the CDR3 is TGTGCCAGTAGTCCCGACAGGGGAAATGAAAAACTGTTTTTT. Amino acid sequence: CASSPDRGNEKLFF.